This TCR beta chain was observed in a study of T-cell reconstitution after alpha-beta-depleted transplantation in children. Unique molecular identifiers were built into the TCRbeta library. A single record per CDR3 protein comes from TCRdb applying MiXCR to the PCR reads. The data contain roughly 98,000 distinct CDR3 sequences, roughly a sixth of them singletons. The CDR3 length is 15 residues. Trimming at V came to 7 bases and at J to 6 bases, leaving 12 bases not matched to a gene. Study-wide findings and caveats: By about two months after transplant, alpha-beta T cells reportedly arose from several hundred graft clones that had expanded.

This clonotype has only a few counts. Its matching antigen is unknown. V usage is TRBV12-3 or TRBV12-4 and J usage is TRBJ2-1, with 7 bases fitting TRBD1. This TCR came from a male patient aged 2 to 10 who had a stem cell transplant for acute lymphoblastic leukemia, so the T cells may come from the graft donor. The sequencing here drew on PBMCs, mostly from graft donor cells, taken 180 days after TCRalphabeta/CD19-depleted stem cell transplant. In DNA, the CDR3 is TGTGCCAGCACTGCTACCAGGGGGTGGGGCAATGAGCAGTTCTTC. This gives the protein CASTATRGWGNEQFF.